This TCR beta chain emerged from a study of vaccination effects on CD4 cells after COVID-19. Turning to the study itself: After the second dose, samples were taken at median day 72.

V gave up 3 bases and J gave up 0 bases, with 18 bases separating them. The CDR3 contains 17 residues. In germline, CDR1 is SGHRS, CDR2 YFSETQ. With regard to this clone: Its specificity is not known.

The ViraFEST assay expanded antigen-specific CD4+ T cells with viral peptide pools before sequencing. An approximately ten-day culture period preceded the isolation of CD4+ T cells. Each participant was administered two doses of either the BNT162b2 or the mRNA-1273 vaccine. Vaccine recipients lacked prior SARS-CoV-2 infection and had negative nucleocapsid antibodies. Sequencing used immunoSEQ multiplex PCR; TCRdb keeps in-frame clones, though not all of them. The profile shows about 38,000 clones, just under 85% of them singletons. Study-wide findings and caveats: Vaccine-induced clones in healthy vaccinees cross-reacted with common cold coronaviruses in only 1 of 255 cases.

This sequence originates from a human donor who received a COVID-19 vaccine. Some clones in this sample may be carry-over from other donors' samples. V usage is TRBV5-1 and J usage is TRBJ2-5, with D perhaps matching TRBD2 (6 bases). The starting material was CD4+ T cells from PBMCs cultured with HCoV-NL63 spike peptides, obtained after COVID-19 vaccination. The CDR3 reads CASSSGGLKEYQETQYF. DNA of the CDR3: TGCGCCAGCAGCTCCGGAGGACTAAAAGAGTACCAAGAGACCCAGTACTTC.